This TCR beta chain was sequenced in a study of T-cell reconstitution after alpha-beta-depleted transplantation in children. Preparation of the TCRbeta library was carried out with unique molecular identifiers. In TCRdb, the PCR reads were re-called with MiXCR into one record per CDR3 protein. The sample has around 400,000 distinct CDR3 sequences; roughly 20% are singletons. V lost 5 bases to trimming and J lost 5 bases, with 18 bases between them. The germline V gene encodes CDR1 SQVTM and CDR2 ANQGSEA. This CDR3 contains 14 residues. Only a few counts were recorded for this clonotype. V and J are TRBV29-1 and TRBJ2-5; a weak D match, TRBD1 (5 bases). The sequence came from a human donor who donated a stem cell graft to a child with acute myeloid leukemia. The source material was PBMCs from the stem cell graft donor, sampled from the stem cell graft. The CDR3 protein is CSVIETDHWETQYF. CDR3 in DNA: TGCAGCGTTATCGAGACAGACCATTGGGAGACCCAGTACTTC.